The 23 T cell receptor beta chains reported below all come from one sample, sequenced in a study of response to subunit inactivated influenza vaccine. TCRdb itself ran the RT-PCR reads through MiXCR, one entry per CDR3 protein. This sample carries around 580,000 distinct CDR3 sequences, 12% of them seen once, and the ten largest clones take 10% to 13%. The sequencing used PBMCs from blood, collected on the day of vaccination. These TCRs come from a man between 50 and 59 years old who received an inactivated influenza vaccine.

J is TRBJ2-1 and V is TRBV12-3 or TRBV12-4; weak D call: TRBD1 (6 bases). The CDR3 is 15 residues long. Between the trimmed V and J ends, which lost 4 bases and 5 bases, there was a span of 15 bases. CDR3 loop: CASSSRGFQDNEQFF. The CDR3, as DNA: TGTGCCAGCAGTTCAAGGGGGTTCCAGGACAATGAGCAGTTCTTC.

This clonotype showed up just a few times. The V gene is TRBV10-3, the J gene TRBJ2-3, with D possibly being TRBD2 (5 bases). Germline CDR1 is ENHRY and CDR2 is SYGVKD. V lost 4 bases and J lost 2, with 16 bases in between. The CDR3 totals 16 residues. The CDR3: CAISATSSWDTDTQYF. Here the CDR3 DNA reads TGTGCCATCAGTGCTACTAGTTCATGGGACACAGATACGCAGTATTTT.

This clonotype was detected only a few times. The CDR3 sequence: CASSIKLAGTYNEQFF. The CDR3 DNA reads as TGTGCCAGCAGCATAAAACTAGCGGGAACATACAATGAGCAGTTCTTC. The gene calls are TRBV5-6 and TRBJ2-1; 10 nucleotides line up with TRBD2. CDR1 and CDR2 (germline): SGHDT, YYEEEE. There are 16 residues in the CDR3. J lost 4 bases, V lost 4 bases, and 8 bases had no gene match.

Only a few counts were recorded for this clonotype. The genes are TRBV5-4 and TRBJ2-7; the D gene is possibly TRBD1 (6 bases). The CDR3 spans 14 residues. V gave up 2 bases and J gave up 2 bases, with 11 bases separating them. Germline V gives CDR1 SGHNT, CDR2 YYREEE (reference sequence). CDR3 in amino acids: CASSLGDIPYEQYF. The CDR3 DNA reads TGTGCCAGCAGCTTAGGGGACATCCCCTACGAGCAGTACTTC.

The chain joins TRBV6-5 to TRBJ2-3, with TRBD2 matching over 7 bases. Per the germline V gene, CDR1 is MNHEY and CDR2 is SVGAGI. The CDR3 spans 13 residues. V shed 0 bases and J 13 bases; nucleotides not matched to a gene: 7. In DNA, the CDR3 is TGTGCCAGCAGTTACTCGACTATCGGGGGGAAGTATTTT. Its translation is CASSYSTIGGKYF.

V is TRBV9 and J is TRBJ2-7; D gene unclear. The CDR3 is 14 residues long. Trimming shortened V by 0 bases and J by 7 bases, and 14 bases separated the two germline ends. CDR1 and CDR2 from the germline V gene are SGDLS and YYNGEE. The CDR3 region has the DNA TGTGCCAGCAGCGTAGGAGTAGTCCTCGGGGAGCAGTACTTC. This translates into CASSVGVVLGEQYF.

This clonotype was detected a few times. The V call is TRBV7-8, the J call TRBJ2-3, with D possibly matching TRBD2 (6 bases). This CDR3 has 15 residues. Trimming removed 3 bases from V and 4 bases from J, with 14 bases in between. Germline CDR1 and CDR2: SGHVS and FQNEAQ. The CDR3 here is CASSLDRRAPDTQYF. DNA for the CDR3: TGTGCCAGCAGCTTGGATCGGAGGGCCCCAGATACGCAGTATTTT.

This clonotype has just a few counts. The chain employs TRBV10-1 and TRBJ1-5; D is uncertain. Per the germline V gene, CDR1 is WNHNN and CDR2 is SYGVQD (reference sequence). V lost 3 bases and J lost 5, with 8 bases in between. The CDR3 consists of 13 residues. This CDR3 is CASSEGNHQPQHF. CDR3 sequence (DNA): TGCGCCAGCAGTGAAGGCAACCATCAGCCCCAGCATTTT.

This chain uses TRBV6-1 with TRBJ1-1; D call uncertain. The germline gives CDR1 MNHNS, CDR2 SASEGT. The V end was cut by 6 bases, the J end by 0 bases, with 8 bases between. This CDR3 contains 13 residues. CDR3 in amino acids: CASRSVLNTEAFF. The CDR3 coding sequence is TGTGCCAGCAGATCAGTCCTGAACACTGAAGCTTTCTTT.

The chain recombines TRBV7-9 with TRBJ2-7, with 11 bases fitting TRBD1. V trimming: 3 bases; J trimming: 7 bases; junction bases outside the gene matches: 8. In germline, CDR1 is SEHNR, CDR2 FQNEAQ (reference sequence). The CDR3 length is 15 residues. The CDR3 nucleotides read TGTGCCAGCAGCTTGTACGGGACAGGGGGTTGGGAGCAGTACTTC. This gives the protein CASSLYGTGGWEQYF.

The J gene is TRBJ1-4, the V gene TRBV28; TRBD1 might be the D (6 bases). Germline-derived CDR1 and CDR2 are MDHEN and SYDVKM. This CDR3 comprises 16 residues. Trimming shortened V by 3 bases and J by 8 bases, and 19 bases separated the two germline ends. CDR3 bases: TGTGCCAGCAGTTTCCAACAGGGTCGGCAGTGGGAAAAACTGTTTTTT. It translates to CASSFQQGRQWEKLFF. Full variable domain (missing parts from reference TRBV28 and TRBJ1-4): DVKVTQSSRYLVKRTGEKVFLECVQDMDHENMFWYRQDPGLGLRLIYFSYDVKMKEKGDIPEGYSVSREKKERFSLILESASTNQTSMYLCASSFQQGRQWEKLFFGSGTQLSVL.

This clonotype was picked up many times. CDR3: CASIPFDGVKGNTGELFF. As DNA, the CDR3 is TGTGCCAGCATCCCCTTCGACGGGGTAAAAGGGAACACCGGGGAGCTGTTTTTT. V usage is TRBV6-2 or TRBV6-3 and J usage is TRBJ2-2, with D possibly TRBD2 on 5 matching bases. V was shortened by 7 bases and J by 1 base, with 22 bases between the two germline ends. Germline V lookup: CDR1 MNHEY, CDR2 SVGEGT. The CDR3 extends over 18 amino acids.

This clonotype came up a few times. The V gene is TRBV27, the J gene TRBJ2-3; D is ambiguous. V was clipped by 5 bases and J by 0 bases, with 6 bases between them. The CDR3 runs 13 residues. Germline loops: CDR1 MNHEY, CDR2 SMNVEV (reference sequence). CDR3 region: CASSTHSTDTQYF. The CDR3 region has the DNA TGTGCCAGCAGTACCCATAGCACAGATACGCAGTATTTT.

The chain couples TRBV7-9 to TRBJ2-7; D gene unclear. Germline CDR1 SEHNR, CDR2 FQNEAQ (reference sequence). Trimming cost V 1 base and J 7 bases, with 8 bases left between them. This CDR3 comprises 12 residues. For the CDR3, the DNA is TGTGCCAGCAGCTTAGGGCTGACAGAGCAGTACTTC. It codes for CASSLGLTEQYF.

This clonotype was seen more than once but under ten times. This sequence joins TRBV18 and TRBJ2-5; 8 positions match TRBD1. In germline, CDR1 is KGHSH, CDR2 LQKENI. The CDR3 runs 15 residues. J lost 6 bases, V lost 3 bases, and 9 bases had no gene match. CDR3 in DNA: TGTGCCAGCTCACCTGGACAGGGAGGCGTACAGACCCAGTACTTC. Its protein product is CASSPGQGGVQTQYF.

This clonotype was seen more than once but under ten times. The chain couples TRBV20-1 to TRBJ2-5, with no clear D. V lost 5 bases and J lost 5, with 3 bases in between. There are 9 residues in the CDR3. Germline V CDR1 and CDR2: DFQATT, SNEGSKA (reference sequence). The CDR3 DNA follows: TGCAGTGCTCCGGAGACCCAGTACTTC. Translation: CSAPETQYF.

Only a few counts were recorded for this clonotype. CDR3 bases: TGCAGTGCTAGCCCGGGGGGCTGGGGCACCGGGGAGCTGTTTTTT. Protein product: CSASPGGWGTGELFF. V and J are TRBV20-1 and TRBJ2-2; weak D call: TRBD2 (7 bases). Germline-derived CDR1 and CDR2 are DFQATT and SNEGSKA (reference sequence). The CDR3 has 15 amino acids. Trimming pared 3 bases from V and 4 bases from J, leaving 15 bases between.

This clonotype was seen a few times. The V gene is TRBV20-1, the J gene TRBJ1-1; D not resolved. Looked up from germline, CDR1 is DFQATT and CDR2 is SNEGSKA (reference sequence). There are 13 residues in the CDR3. V lost 1 base and J lost 3, with 9 bases in between. The CDR3 here is CSARALGDTEAFF. In nucleotides, the CDR3 is TGCAGTGCTAGAGCGCTCGGGGACACTGAAGCTTTCTTT.

In its sample, this clonotype was seen many times. This chain joins TRBV5-6 and TRBJ2-3, with D perhaps TRBD1 (5 bases). The CDR3 totals 11 residues. Per the germline V gene, CDR1 is SGHDT and CDR2 is YYEEEE. The V end lost 0 bases, the J end lost 14 bases, and 10 bases lay between the germline ends. The CDR3, as DNA: TGTGCCAGCAGCTTGGAGGGGCTCCGGTATTTT. As protein: CASSLEGLRYF.

The chain has TRBV11-2 and TRBJ2-7, with a weak D call TRBD1 (5 bases). The CDR3 is made up of 13 amino acids. CDR1 and CDR2 from the germline V gene are SGHAT and FQNNGV. Trimming took 5 bases from V and 6 from J, leaving 14 bases between them. The DNA for the CDR3 is TGTGCCAGCAGCCCCGATCAGGGAACCGAGCAGTACTTC. This gives the protein CASSPDQGTEQYF.

Remarks on this clonotype: A clone one base away is much larger, so this may be a read error. The chain uses TRBV12-3 or TRBV12-4 and TRBJ1-1; 8 bases agree with TRBD1. Trimming removed 4 bases from V and 5 bases from J; junction bases left unmatched: 9. There are 15 residues in the CDR3. This CDR3 reads CASSSRQGRKTEAFF. CDR3 bases: TGTGCCAGCAGTTCCCGACAGGGGCGGAAGACTGAAGCTTTCTTT.

The chain couples TRBV7-9 to TRBJ2-2; 7 bases are a match to TRBD1. CDR3 size: 16 residues. V lost 5 bases, J lost 4 bases, and 10 bases stayed unmatched. CDR1 and CDR2 from the germline V gene are SEHNR and FQNEAQ (reference sequence). The CDR3 DNA sequence: TGTGCCAGCAGCCAATACAACAGGGGCGGCACCGGGGAGCTGTTTTTT. Translated, it gives CASSQYNRGGTGELFF.

This clonotype came up a few times. The J gene is TRBJ1-2, the V gene TRBV4-1; 8 nucleotides line up with TRBD1. This CDR3 comprises 16 residues. With 5 bases clipped from V and 0 bases from J, the junction kept 8 bases outside the gene matches. Germline V lookup: CDR1 MGHRA, CDR2 YSYEKL. The CDR3 DNA is TGCGCCAGCAGCAAACGGACAGGGTACCCTAACTATGGCTACACCTTC. It is translated as CASSKRTGYPNYGYTF.